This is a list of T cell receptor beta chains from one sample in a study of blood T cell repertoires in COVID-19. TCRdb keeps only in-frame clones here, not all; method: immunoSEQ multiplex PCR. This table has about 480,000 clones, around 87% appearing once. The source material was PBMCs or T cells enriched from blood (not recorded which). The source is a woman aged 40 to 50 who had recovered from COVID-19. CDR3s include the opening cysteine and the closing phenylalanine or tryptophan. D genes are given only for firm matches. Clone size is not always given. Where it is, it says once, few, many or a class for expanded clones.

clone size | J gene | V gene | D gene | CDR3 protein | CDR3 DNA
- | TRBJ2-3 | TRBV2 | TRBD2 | CASSTPGLAGDTQYF | TGTGCCAGCAGTACCCCCGGACTAGCGGGAGATACGCAGTATTTT
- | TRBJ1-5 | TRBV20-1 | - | CSASGASNQPQHF | TGCAGTGCTAGTGGGGCCAGCAATCAGCCCCAGCATTTT
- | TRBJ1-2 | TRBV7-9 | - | CASSSDTEGLGGYTF | TGTGCCAGCAGCTCGGACACCGAAGGGCTGGGTGGCTACACCTTC
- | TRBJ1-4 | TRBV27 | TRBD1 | CASRYRGATNEKLFF | TGTGCCAGCAGATACAGGGGCGCAACTAATGAAAAACTGTTTTTT
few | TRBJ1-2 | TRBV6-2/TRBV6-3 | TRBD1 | CASSYGQAIGYTF | TGTGCCAGCAGTTACGGACAGGCAATTGGCTACACCTTC
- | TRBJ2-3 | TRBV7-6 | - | CASRLSIPGGPEASTDTQYF | TGTGCCAGCAGACTTAGCATTCCCGGGGGGCCGGAAGCTAGCACAGATACGCAGTATTTT
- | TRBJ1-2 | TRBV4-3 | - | CASSQVLQAGNYGYTF | TGCGCCAGCAGCCAAGTCCTCCAGGCAGGCAACTATGGCTACACCTTC
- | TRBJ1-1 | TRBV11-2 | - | CASSPRSNTEAFF | TGTGCCAGCAGCCCCCGCAGTAACACTGAAGCTTTCTTT
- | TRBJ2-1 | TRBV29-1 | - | CSVDSNYNEQFF | TGCAGCGTCGACAGTAACTACAATGAGCAGTTCTTC
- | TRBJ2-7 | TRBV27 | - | CASSLNPAGEQYF | TGTGCCAGCAGTTTAAACCCCGCGGGGGAGCAGTACTTC
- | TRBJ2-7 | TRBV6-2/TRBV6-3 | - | CASSRDNYEQYF | TGTGCCAGCAGCCGTGACAACTACGAGCAGTACTTC
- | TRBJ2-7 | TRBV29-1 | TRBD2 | CSVVGLAGVSEQYF | TGCAGCGTCGTAGGACTAGCGGGAGTAAGCGAGCAGTACTTC
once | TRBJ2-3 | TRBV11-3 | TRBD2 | CASSSLAGDTQYF | TGTGCCAGCAGCTCACTAGCGGGTGATACGCAGTATTTT
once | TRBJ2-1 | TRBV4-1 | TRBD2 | CASSQEDPGLAILSSYNEQFF | TGCGCCAGCAGCCAAGAGGATCCGGGACTAGCGATACTTAGCTCCTACAATGAGCAGTTCTTC
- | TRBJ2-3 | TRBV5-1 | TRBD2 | CASSKGLASSRTDTQYF | TGCGCCAGCAGCAAGGGACTAGCAAGTTCTCGCACAGATACGCAGTATTTT
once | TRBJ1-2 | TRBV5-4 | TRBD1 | CASSFIKLSGTGGSNYGYTF | TGTGCCAGCAGCTTTATCAAGCTTTCCGGGACAGGTGGCTCTAACTATGGCTACACCTTC
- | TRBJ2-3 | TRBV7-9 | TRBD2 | CASSFPGLAADTQYF | TGTGCCAGCAGCTTCCCGGGACTAGCGGCAGATACGCAGTATTTT
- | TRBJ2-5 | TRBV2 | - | CARNSQETQYF | TGTGCCAGGAACTCACAAGAGACCCAGTACTTC
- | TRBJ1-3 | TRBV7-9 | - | CASSADISGNTIYF | TGTGCCAGCAGCGCGGACATCTCTGGAAACACCATATATTTT
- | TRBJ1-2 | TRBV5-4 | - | CASRSTAGRGYTF | TGTGCCAGCAGATCCACGGCGGGGCGCGGCTACACCTTC
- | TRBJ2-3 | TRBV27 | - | CASSPFQKPADTQYF | TGTGCCAGCAGTCCGTTCCAAAAGCCGGCAGATACGCAGTATTTT
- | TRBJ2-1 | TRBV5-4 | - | CASSLAEGSEQFF | TGTGCCAGCAGCTTGGCCGAGGGAAGTGAGCAGTTCTTC
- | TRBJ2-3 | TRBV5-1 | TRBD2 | CASTLSGHYTDTQYF | TGCGCCAGTACTCTTAGCGGGCATTACACAGATACGCAGTATTTT
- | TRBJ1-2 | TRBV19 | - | CASSVTSNYGYTF | TGTGCCAGTAGTGTGACATCTAACTATGGCTACACCTTC
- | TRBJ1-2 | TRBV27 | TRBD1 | CASSRRDRGHGYTF | TGTGCCAGCAGTCGCCGGGACAGGGGGCATGGCTACACCTTC
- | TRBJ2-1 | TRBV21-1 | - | CASSNYYSAAYNEQFF | TGTGCCAGCAGCAATTATTATAGCGCAGCCTACAATGAGCAGTTCTTC
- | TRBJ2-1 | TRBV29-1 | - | CSVDRGFNEQFF | TGCAGCGTTGACAGGGGATTTAATGAGCAGTTCTTC
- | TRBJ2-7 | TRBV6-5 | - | CASNKEGFPYEQYF | TGTGCCAGCAACAAGGAGGGGTTCCCCTACGAGCAGTACTTC